This T cell receptor (beta chain) was captured by sequencing in a study of T-cell memory formation after mild COVID-19. Overall study results and limits: Whether second-wave clones peaking at day 37 were SARS-CoV-2 specific went unconfirmed.

A word on this clonotype: What it binds is not known.

cDNA libraries for TCR alpha and TCR beta, carrying sample barcodes and UMIs, came from 5'RACE with constant-segment primers. TCRdb re-called the 5' RACE reads with MiXCR, one entry per CDR3 protein. The sample includes hundreds of thousands of distinct CDR3 sequences, 20% of them seen just once. The V end was cut by 6 bases, the J end by 3 bases, with 18 bases between. The CDR3 contains 15 residues. Germline V lookup: CDR1 LGHNT, CDR2 FRNRAP. Sequencing was done on a sample of PBMCs or a T cell subset sorted from them (not recorded which). The V gene is TRBV12-5, the J gene TRBJ2-7, with D perhaps given as TRBD1 or TRBD2 (6 bases each). This clonotype was obtained from an adult woman who had mild COVID-19 (a few samples of this study predate the infection). Cell type and time point are not known. The CDR3 sequence: CASGPRGERSYEQYF. The CDR3 DNA reads TGTGCTAGTGGCCCGAGGGGGGAGAGGAGCTACGAGCAGTACTTC.